What follows are 18 T cell receptor beta chains derived from one specimen sequenced in a study of beta chain features in type 1 diabetes. Of the isolated RNA, all was reverse transcribed, and so the sequenced material was expressed TCRB transcripts. Some clones are missing from TCRdb's copy, which holds only in-frame ones; the method was immunoSEQ multiplex PCR. The sample gives 150,000 to 160,000 clones, 11% of which show up once; about 2.1% is in the top ten. Material: central memory CD4+ T cells from blood. The receptor source for this set is a man aged 18 to 30 in good health.

This clone was counted a few times. V gene TRBV5-1 combines with J gene TRBJ2-3, with 7 bases lining up with TRBD2. Looked up from germline, CDR1 is SGHRS and CDR2 is YFSETQ. J gave up 1 base and V 4 bases, and 9 bases lay outside the gene matches. This CDR3 contains 16 residues. CDR3 DNA: TGCGCCAGCAGCGCTGCGCTAGCGGCCCGCACAGATACGCAGTATTTT. This codes for CASSAALAARTDTQYF.

The genes are TRBV4-2 and TRBJ2-2; 11 bases are a match to TRBD2. Germline V gives CDR1 LGHNA, CDR2 YNFKEQ. After removal of 0 bases from V and 6 bases from J, the junction contained 3 bases not matched to a gene. The CDR3 has 16 amino acids. This chain's CDR3 is CASSQEVAGGAGELFF. CDR3 sequence (DNA): TGTGCCAGCAGCCAAGAGGTAGCGGGAGGGGCCGGGGAGCTGTTTTTT.

This chain joins TRBV12-2 and TRBJ2-6; TRBD1, the table's D call, lacks a check against the DNA. TRBV12-2 represents a pseudogene. The CDR3 sequence is 14 residues long. Here the CDR3 reads CASRLGPGANVLTF. The CDR3, as DNA: TGTGCAAGTCGCTTAGGGCCTGGGGCCAACGTCCTGACTTTC.

The chain combines TRBV28 with TRBJ2-5, with TRBD2 matching over 9 bases. Germline-derived CDR1 and CDR2 are MDHEN and SYDVKM. The CDR3 contains 14 residues. V shed 7 bases, J shed 5 bases, and the junction held 8 bases outside the gene matches. The CDR3 bases are TGTGCCAGCAAGGCGGGGGGGCCTGTGGAGACCCAGTACTTC. Translating it yields CASKAGGPVETQYF.

This clone appeared a few times. The genes are TRBV7-9 and TRBJ1-4; D is unresolved. This CDR3 has 15 residues. V was shortened by 6 bases and J by 2 bases, with 13 bases between the two germline ends. In germline, CDR1 is SEHNR, CDR2 FQNEAQ (reference sequence). The CDR3 loop reads CASRQAGGTNEKLFF. The CDR3 region has the DNA TGTGCCAGCAGGCAAGCTGGTGGCACTAATGAAAAACTGTTTTTT.

This clone was observed a few times. The CDR3 DNA sequence: TGTGCCAGCAGCTTAATCCAGGAGACCCAGTACTTC. The encoded protein is CASSLIQETQYF. The genes are TRBV7-2 and TRBJ2-5; D unclear. Germline values: CDR1 SGHTA, CDR2 FQGNSA. The length of the CDR3 is 12 residues. Trimming took 2 bases from V and 5 from J, leaving 6 bases between them.

The chain joins TRBV5-8 to TRBJ2-3; 7 bases agree with TRBD1. CDR3 length: 15 amino acids. The V gene end was trimmed by 4 bases and the J gene end by 10 bases; junction bases not matched to a gene: 15. Germline assignment: CDR1 SGHTS and CDR2 YDEGEE. The CDR3 protein is CASSGPGQPVLAQYF. The CDR3 DNA reads TGTGCCAGCAGCGGTCCGGGACAGCCCGTCCTGGCGCAGTATTTT.

The rearrangement uses TRBV27 and TRBJ1-6, with D perhaps TRBD1 (5 bases). Germline CDR1 reads MNHEY; CDR2 reads SMNVEV (reference sequence). The CDR3 is 15 residues long. Trimming removed 8 bases at V and 5 bases at J, with 16 bases between. CDR3 in DNA: TGTGCCAGCGGAAGTGACAGCAGAGATAATTCACCCCTCCACTTT. As protein: CASGSDSRDNSPLHF.

The gene calls are TRBV25-1 and TRBJ2-5; D might be TRBD1 (7 bases). Trimming pared 0 bases from V and 4 bases from J, leaving 15 bases between. The CDR3 loop spans 16 amino acids. The germline gives CDR1 MGHDK, CDR2 SYGVNS. Here the CDR3 reads CASSEYRGARRETQYF. The CDR3 region has the DNA TGTGCCAGCAGTGAATACAGGGGGGCACGGCGAGAGACCCAGTACTTC. Variable domain in full (rest from reference TRBV25-1 and TRBJ2-5): EADIYQTPRYLVIGTGKKITLECSQTMGHDKMYWYQQDPGMELHLIHYSYGVNSTEKGDLSSESTVSRIRTEHFPLTLESARPSHTSQYLCASSEYRGARRETQYFGPGTRLLVL.

There are a few counts of this clone. This chain links TRBV7-9 with TRBJ1-4; 10 bases are shared with TRBD1. V was pared by 5 bases and J by 5 bases, with 2 bases of the junction left unmatched. CDR3 length: 14 amino acids. Germline-derived CDR1 and CDR2 are SEHNR and FQNEAQ (reference sequence). The CDR3 bases are TGTGCCAGCAGCATGGACAGGGGGAATGAAAAACTGTTTTTT. Its translation is CASSMDRGNEKLFF.

This clone turned up a few times. The CDR3 DNA reads as TGTGCCAGCAGGAGGGCAGGGGAGATCGGGGAGCTGTTTTTT. Translated, it gives CASRRAGEIGELFF. This sequence joins TRBV7-2 and TRBJ2-2, with D tentatively TRBD1 (6 bases). The CDR3 is 14 amino acids. Germline-derived CDR1 and CDR2 are SGHTA and FQGNSA. V was cut by 6 bases and J by 7 bases, with 15 bases left in between.

This clone turned up a few times. V and J are TRBV11-3 and TRBJ2-1; 8 positions match TRBD1. V shed 5 bases and J 6 bases; nucleotides not matched to a gene: 9. The CDR3 sequence is 15 residues long. Per the germline V gene, CDR1 is SGHNT and CDR2 is YENEEA. The chain's CDR3 is CASSLQGAWGNEQFF. The DNA for the CDR3 is TGTGCCAGCAGCCTCCAGGGGGCTTGGGGCAATGAGCAGTTCTTC.

Concerning this clone: Distinct nucleotide sequences in the sample also encode this CDR3. The rearrangement uses TRBV7-3 and TRBJ1-1; D unresolved. This CDR3 is 12 amino acids long. Germline CDR1 SGHTA, CDR2 FQGTGA. V shed 5 bases and J shed 3 bases, with 7 bases lying between them. CDR3 in amino acids: CASSLRDTEAFF. The CDR3 nucleotides are TGTGCCAGCAGCCTCCGGGACACTGAAGCTTTCTTT.

This clone was observed a handful of times. The chain links TRBV28 to TRBJ2-1; D is perhaps TRBD2 (5 bases). Germline CDR1 is MDHEN and CDR2 is SYDVKM. V lost 3 bases to trimming and J lost 9 bases, with 15 bases between them. The CDR3 runs to 14 residues. CDR3 nucleotide sequence: TGTGCCAGCAGTTTGGGAGCGGTGCAGACTGAGCAGTTCTTC. Its translation: CASSLGAVQTEQFF.

This clone was seen a handful of times. The sample has other DNA sequences that encode this CDR3 too. The V gene is TRBV5-1, the J gene TRBJ2-5; D might be TRBD2 (5 bases). Germline CDR1 SGHRS, CDR2 YFSETQ. The germline V and J ends were trimmed by 0 bases and 7 bases, with 16 bases remaining between them. The CDR3 is 15 residues long. CDR3 loop: CASSLELTGRGTQYF. CDR3 sequence (DNA): TGCGCCAGCAGCTTGGAACTAACGGGTCGGGGGACCCAGTACTTC. Supplemented by reference TRBV5-1 and TRBJ2-5, the full variable domain reads KAGVTQTPRYLIKTRGQQVTLSCSPISGHRSVSWYQQTPGQGLQFLFEYFSETQRNKGNFPGRFSGRQFSNSRSEMNVSTLELGDSALYLCASSLELTGRGTQYFGPGTRLLVL.

This sequence joins TRBV30 and TRBJ2-7; the match to TRBD1 covers 7 bases. The CDR3 consists of 15 residues. Losses at the gene ends were 0 bases for V and 3 bases for J; bases not matched to a gene: 8. CDR1 and CDR2 (germline): GTSNPN, SVGIG (reference sequence). The CDR3 loop reads CAWSVVRGTLYEQYF. The CDR3 region has the DNA TGTGCCTGGAGTGTAGTCAGGGGGACCCTCTACGAGCAGTACTTC.

The chain is built from TRBV7-3 and TRBJ1-1, with a tentative D call TRBD1 (5 bases). CDR1 and CDR2 from the germline V gene are SGHTA and FQGTGA. Trimming cost V 5 bases and J 6 bases, with 16 bases left between them. The CDR3 extends over 14 amino acids. CDR3 amino acids: CASSPRGEGPEAFF. For the CDR3, the DNA is TGTGCCAGCAGCCCGCGAGGGGAGGGACCTGAAGCTTTCTTT.

This clone was detected once. J is TRBJ2-7 and V is TRBV30; 7 bases are shared with TRBD1. Unmatched junction bases numbered 6, after V lost 4 bases and J lost 3 bases. The CDR3 has 13 residues. CDR1 and CDR2 (germline): GTSNPN, SVGIG (reference sequence). CDR3 sequence reads: CAWTGHRGYEQYF. The CDR3 DNA reads TGTGCCTGGACCGGCCACAGGGGCTACGAGCAGTACTTC. The entire variable domain, with the rest obtained from reference TRBV30 and TRBJ2-7, is as follows: SQTIHQWPATLVQPVGSPLSLECTVEGTSNPNLYWYRQAAGRGLQLLFYSVGIGQISSEVPQNLSASRPQDRQFILSSKKLLLSDSGFYLCAWTGHRGYEQYFGPGTRLTVT.